This entry concerns a single T cell receptor beta chain. Its target is unknown. Per germline, CDR1 SGHTA and CDR2 FQGNSA. CDR3 size: 14 residues. Trimming took 6 bases from V and 3 from J; bases not matched to a gene: 5. This sample was taken from a study of T cells in Graves' hyperthyroidism and ophthalmopathy. Amplification of TCR beta CDR3 regions used RNA as the template. First-round RT-PCR with HTBI primers amplified the TCR CDR3 region. One entry per CDR3 protein results from TCRdb running MiXCR on the multiplex PCR reads. The table shows 400,000 or so distinct CDR3 sequences, with about 14% occurring only once. Study results and limitations: The blood repertoire included most of the expanded thyroid clonotypes above 0.001.

This chain uses TRBV7-2 with TRBJ2-5; 9 bases are a match to TRBD2. This receptor was taken from a woman in her twenties or thirties with Graves' ophthalmopathy. Source material: blood. CDR3 residues: CASSSGGGEETQYF. The CDR3 nucleotides are TGTGCCAGCAGTTCGGGCGGGGGGGAAGAGACCCAGTACTTC.